This T cell receptor beta chain was captured in a study of T cells in Graves' hyperthyroidism and ophthalmopathy. Germline V gene sequence: CDR1 SGDLS, CDR2 YYNGEE. This CDR3 has 16 amino acids. The V gene lost 0 bases and the J gene lost 3 bases, with 12 bases spanning the gap. Only a few counts were recorded for this clonotype. The source material, RNA transcripts, was used to amplify TCR beta CDR3 regions. First-round RT-PCR targeting the TCR CDR3 was performed with the HTBI primer set. MiXCR was run by TCRdb on the multiplex PCR reads, yielding one entry per CDR3 protein. The sample includes about 500,000 distinct CDR3 sequences, roughly 15% of them seen just once.

The chain carries TRBV9 and TRBJ2-2; D is ambiguous. The source is a woman under 40 with Graves' ophthalmopathy. Sample: blood. CDR3 sequence: CASSVGAGYHTGELFF. The CDR3, as DNA: TGTGCCAGCAGCGTAGGGGCAGGCTATCACACCGGGGAGCTGTTTTTT.